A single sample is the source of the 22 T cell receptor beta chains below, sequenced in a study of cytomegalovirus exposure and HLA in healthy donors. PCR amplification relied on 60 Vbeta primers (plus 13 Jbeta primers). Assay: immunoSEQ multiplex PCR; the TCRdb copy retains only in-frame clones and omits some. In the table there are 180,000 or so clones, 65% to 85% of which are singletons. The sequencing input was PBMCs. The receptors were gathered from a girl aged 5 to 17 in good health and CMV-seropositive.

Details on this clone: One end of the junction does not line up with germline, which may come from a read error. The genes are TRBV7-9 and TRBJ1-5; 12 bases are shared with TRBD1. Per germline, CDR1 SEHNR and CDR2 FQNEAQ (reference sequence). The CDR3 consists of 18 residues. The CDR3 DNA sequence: TGTGCCAGCACCTTAGCTAATCCGGGACAGGGGGCGCGACAGCCCCAGCATTTT. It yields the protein CASTLANPGQGARQPQHF.

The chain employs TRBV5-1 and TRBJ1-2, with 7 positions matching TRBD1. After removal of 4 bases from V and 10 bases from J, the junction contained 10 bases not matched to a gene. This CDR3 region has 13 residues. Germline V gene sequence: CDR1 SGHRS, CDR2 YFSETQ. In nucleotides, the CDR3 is TGCGCCAGCAGCCCTACCACGACAGGGATCTACACCTTC. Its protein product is CASSPTTTGIYTF.

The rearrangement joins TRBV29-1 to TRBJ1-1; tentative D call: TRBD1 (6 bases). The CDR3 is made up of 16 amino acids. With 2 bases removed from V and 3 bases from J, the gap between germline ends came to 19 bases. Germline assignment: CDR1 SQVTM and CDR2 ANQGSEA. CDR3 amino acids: CSVETLPRGRDTEAFF. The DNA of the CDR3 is TGCAGCGTTGAAACCCTTCCGAGGGGGAGGGACACTGAAGCTTTCTTT. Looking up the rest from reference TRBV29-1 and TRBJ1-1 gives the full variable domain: SAVISQKPSRDICQRGTSLTIQCQVDSQVTMMFWYRQQPGQSLTLIATANQGSEATYESGFVIDKFPISRPNLTFSTLTVSNMSPEDSSIYLCSVETLPRGRDTEAFFGQGTRLTVV.

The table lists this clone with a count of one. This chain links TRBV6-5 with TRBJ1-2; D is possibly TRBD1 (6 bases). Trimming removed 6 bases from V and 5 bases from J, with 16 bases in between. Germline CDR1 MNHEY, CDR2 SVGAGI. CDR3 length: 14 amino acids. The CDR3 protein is CASRGAVVGYGYTF. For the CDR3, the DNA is TGTGCCAGCAGGGGGGCGGTAGTGGGGTATGGCTACACCTTC.

This CDR3 reads CASSQFTGADTEAFF. In DNA, the CDR3 is TGTGCCAGCAGCCAATTCACAGGGGCGGACACTGAAGCTTTCTTT. The chain is built from TRBV14 and TRBJ1-1, with TRBD1 matching 7 bases. V shed 2 bases, J shed 3 bases, and the junction held 6 bases outside the gene matches. The CDR3 spans 15 residues. Germline CDR1 reads SGHDN; CDR2 reads FVKESK.

CDR3 loop: CASSKRGQGPYSYNEQFF. In DNA, the CDR3 is TGCGCCAGCAGCAAACGGGGACAGGGACCTTACTCCTACAATGAGCAGTTCTTC. The rearrangement links TRBV5-1 to TRBJ2-1; 9 bases agree with TRBD1. The CDR3 sequence is 18 residues long. Germline CDR1 and CDR2: SGHRS and YFSETQ. V trimming: 4 bases; J trimming: 0 bases; junction bases outside the gene matches: 11.

The DNA for the CDR3 is TGTGCCAGCAGCCCCGGGACTAGCGGGAGTACTGGGCAAGAGACCCAGTACTTC. This sequence encodes CASSPGTSGSTGQETQYF. This sequence joins TRBV7-6 and TRBJ2-5, with TRBD2 matching 14 bases. V dropped 5 bases and J dropped 2; count of bases not matched to a gene: 10. The CDR3 extends over 18 amino acids. Germline V gene lookup returns CDR1 SGHVS and CDR2 FNYEAQ.

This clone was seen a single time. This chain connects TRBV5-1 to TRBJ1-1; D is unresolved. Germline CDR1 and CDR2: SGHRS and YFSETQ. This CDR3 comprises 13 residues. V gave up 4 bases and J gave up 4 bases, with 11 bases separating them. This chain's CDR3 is CASSPSGPTEAFF. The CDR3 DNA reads TGCGCCAGCAGCCCATCCGGTCCCACTGAAGCTTTCTTT.

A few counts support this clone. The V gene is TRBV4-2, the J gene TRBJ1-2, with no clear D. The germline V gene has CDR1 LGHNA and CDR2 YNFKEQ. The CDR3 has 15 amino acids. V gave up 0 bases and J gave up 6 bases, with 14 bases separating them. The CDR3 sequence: CASSQDPAGMNGYTF. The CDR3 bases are TGTGCCAGCAGCCAAGATCCGGCAGGAATGAATGGCTACACCTTC.

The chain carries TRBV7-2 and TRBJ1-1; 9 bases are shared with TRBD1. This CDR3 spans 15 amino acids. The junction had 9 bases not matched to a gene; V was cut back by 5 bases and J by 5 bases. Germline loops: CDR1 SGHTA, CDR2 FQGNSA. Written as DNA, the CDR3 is TGTGCCAGCAGCCTCCATTGGGACAGGGTAACTGAAGCTTTCTTT. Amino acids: CASSLHWDRVTEAFF.

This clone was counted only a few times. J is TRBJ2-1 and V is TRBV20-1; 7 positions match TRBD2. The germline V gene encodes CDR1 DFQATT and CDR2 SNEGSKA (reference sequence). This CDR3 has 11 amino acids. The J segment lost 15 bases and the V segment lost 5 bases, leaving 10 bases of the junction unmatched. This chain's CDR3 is CSAEGGSSSFF. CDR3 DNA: TGCAGTGCTGAAGGCGGGAGTTCGTCGTTCTTC.

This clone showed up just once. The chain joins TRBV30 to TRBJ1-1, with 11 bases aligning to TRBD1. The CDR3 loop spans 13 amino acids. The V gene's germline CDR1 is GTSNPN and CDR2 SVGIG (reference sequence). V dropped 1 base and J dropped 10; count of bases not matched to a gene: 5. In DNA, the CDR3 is TGTGCCTGGAGTGGGACAGGGGGCGGAGGAGCTTTCTTT. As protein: CAWSGTGGGGAFF.

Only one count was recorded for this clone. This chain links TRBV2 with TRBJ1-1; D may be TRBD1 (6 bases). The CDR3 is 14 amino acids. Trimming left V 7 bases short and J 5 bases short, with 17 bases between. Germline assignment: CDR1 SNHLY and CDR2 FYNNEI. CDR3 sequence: CASISRGGTTEAFF. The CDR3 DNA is TGTGCCAGCATTTCAAGGGGGGGCACAACTGAAGCTTTCTTT.

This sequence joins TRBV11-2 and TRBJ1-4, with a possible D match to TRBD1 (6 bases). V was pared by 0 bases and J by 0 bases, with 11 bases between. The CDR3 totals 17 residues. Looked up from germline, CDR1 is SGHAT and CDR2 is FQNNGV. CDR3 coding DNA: TGTGCCAGCAGCTTAGATGGCAGGGGAGCAACTAATGAAAAACTGTTTTTT. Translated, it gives CASSLDGRGATNEKLFF.

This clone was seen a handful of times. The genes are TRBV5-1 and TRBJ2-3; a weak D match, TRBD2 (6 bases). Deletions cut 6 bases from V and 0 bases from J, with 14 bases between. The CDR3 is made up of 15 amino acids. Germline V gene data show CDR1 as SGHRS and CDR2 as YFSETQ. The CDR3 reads CASTFLAFSTDTQYF. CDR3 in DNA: TGCGCCAGCACCTTTCTAGCGTTTAGCACAGATACGCAGTATTTT.

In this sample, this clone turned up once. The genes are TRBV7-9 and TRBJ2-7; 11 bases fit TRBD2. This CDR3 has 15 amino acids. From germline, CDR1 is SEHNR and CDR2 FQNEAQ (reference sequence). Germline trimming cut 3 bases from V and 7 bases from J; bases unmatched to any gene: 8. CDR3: CASSFIVAGGREQYF. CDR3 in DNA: TGTGCCAGCAGCTTTATAGTAGCGGGAGGGCGGGAGCAGTACTTC.

CDR3 amino acids: CASSARGETQYF. As DNA, the CDR3 is TGTGCCAGCAGCGCTAGGGGGGAGACCCAGTACTTC. This chain links TRBV7-9 with TRBJ2-5, with a weak D call TRBD1 (6 bases). Germline-derived CDR1 and CDR2 are SEHNR and FQNEAQ (reference sequence). The CDR3 is made up of 12 amino acids. V dropped 5 bases and J dropped 5 bases, with 9 bases sitting between them.

The CDR3 spells CASSQDVVAPPTDTQYF. CDR3 DNA sequence: TGCGCCAGCAGCCAAGATGTAGTAGCCCCCCCCACAGATACGCAGTATTTT. V gene TRBV4-1 combines with J gene TRBJ2-3; no reliable D call. This CDR3 comprises 17 residues. Germline-derived CDR1 and CDR2 are MGHRA and YSYEKL. The V end lost 0 bases, the J end lost 2 bases, and 15 bases lay between the germline ends.

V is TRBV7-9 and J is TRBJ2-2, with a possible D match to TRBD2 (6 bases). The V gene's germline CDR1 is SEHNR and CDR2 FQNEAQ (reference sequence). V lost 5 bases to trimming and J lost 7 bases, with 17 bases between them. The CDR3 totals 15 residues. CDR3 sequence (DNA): TGTGCCAGCAGCCCCGGAGGGGCCTCCGTCGGGGAGCTGTTTTTT. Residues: CASSPGGASVGELFF.

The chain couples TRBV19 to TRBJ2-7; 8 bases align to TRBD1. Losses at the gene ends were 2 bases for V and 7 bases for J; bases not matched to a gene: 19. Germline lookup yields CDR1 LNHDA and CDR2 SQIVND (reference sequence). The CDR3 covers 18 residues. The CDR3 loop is CASSIQGTMDRESREQYF. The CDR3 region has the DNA TGTGCCAGTAGTATACAGGGGACCATGGACAGGGAGTCGCGGGAGCAGTACTTC.

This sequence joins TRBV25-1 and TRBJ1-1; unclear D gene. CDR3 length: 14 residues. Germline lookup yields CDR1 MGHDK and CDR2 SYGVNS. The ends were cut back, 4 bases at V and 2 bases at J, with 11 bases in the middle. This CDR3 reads CASSASTDNTEAFF. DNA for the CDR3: TGTGCCAGCAGTGCCTCAACAGATAACACTGAAGCTTTCTTT.

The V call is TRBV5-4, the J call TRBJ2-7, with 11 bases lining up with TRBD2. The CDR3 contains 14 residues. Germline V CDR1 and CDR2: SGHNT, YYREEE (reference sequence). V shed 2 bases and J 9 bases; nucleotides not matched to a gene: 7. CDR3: CASSFSGRAWGQYF. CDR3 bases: TGTGCCAGCAGCTTTAGCGGGAGGGCCTGGGGGCAGTACTTC.